This TCR beta chain was documented in a study of cytomegalovirus exposure and HLA in healthy donors. The PCR made use of 60 Vbeta and 13 Jbeta primers. Assay used: immunoSEQ multiplex PCR; TCRdb lists only in-frame clones, some missing. The sample contains about 160,000 clones, around 85% of which appear only once. V gave up 5 bases and J gave up 3 bases, with 16 bases separating them. This CDR3 comprises 14 residues. Germline CDR1 is SQVTM and CDR2 is ANQGSEA. This clonotype was sampled from a man aged 40-50 years in good health and CMV-seronegative. Specimen: PBMCs. This chain joins TRBV29-1 and TRBJ1-1; D not resolved. The CDR3 spells CSVHKMGFDTEAFF. In DNA form, the CDR3 reads TGCAGCGTTCATAAAATGGGCTTTGACACTGAAGCTTTCTTT.